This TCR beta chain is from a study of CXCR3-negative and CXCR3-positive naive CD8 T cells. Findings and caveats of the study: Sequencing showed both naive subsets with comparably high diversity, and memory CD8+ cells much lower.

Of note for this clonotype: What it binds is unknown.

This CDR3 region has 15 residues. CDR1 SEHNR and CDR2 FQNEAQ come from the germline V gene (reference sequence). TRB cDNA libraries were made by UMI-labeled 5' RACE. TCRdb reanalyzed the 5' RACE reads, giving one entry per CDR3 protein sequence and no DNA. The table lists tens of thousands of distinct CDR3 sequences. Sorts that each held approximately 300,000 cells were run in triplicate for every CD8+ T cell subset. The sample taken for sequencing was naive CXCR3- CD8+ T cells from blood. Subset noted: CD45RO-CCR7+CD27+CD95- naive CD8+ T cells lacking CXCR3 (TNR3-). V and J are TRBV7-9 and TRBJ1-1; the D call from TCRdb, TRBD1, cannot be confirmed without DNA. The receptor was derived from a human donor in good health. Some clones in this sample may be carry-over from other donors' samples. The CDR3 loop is CASSLGLGRGGEAFF.